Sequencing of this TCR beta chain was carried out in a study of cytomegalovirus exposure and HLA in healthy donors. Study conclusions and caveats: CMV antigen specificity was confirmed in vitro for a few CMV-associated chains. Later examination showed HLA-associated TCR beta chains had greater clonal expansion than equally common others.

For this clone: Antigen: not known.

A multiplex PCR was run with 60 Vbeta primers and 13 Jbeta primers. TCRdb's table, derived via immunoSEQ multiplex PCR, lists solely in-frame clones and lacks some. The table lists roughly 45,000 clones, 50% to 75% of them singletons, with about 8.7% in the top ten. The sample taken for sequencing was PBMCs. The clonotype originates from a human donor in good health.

CDR3 protein: CASSTRLAGGSTDTQYF. CDR3 coding DNA: TGTGCCAGCAGCACCCGACTAGCGGGGGGTAGCACAGATACGCAGTATTTT. The rearrangement uses TRBV5-4 and TRBJ2-3; 13 bases map to TRBD2. Germline CDR1 SGHNT, CDR2 YYREEE (reference sequence). V lost 4 bases to trimming and J lost 0 bases; unmatched junction nucleotides: 5. The CDR3 contains 17 residues.